This entry is about one T cell receptor beta chain. Per the original data handling: Quantification of nucleated cells was approximated via reference gene primer amplification. TCRdb's copy holds only in-frame clones and misses some; the assay was immunoSEQ multiplex PCR. V and J calls plus clone size are reproduced from that table; the DNA served to infer D and trimming. The sample gives about 260,000 clones, about 82% of which show up once; over 2% is in the top ten. The data belong to a study of blood T cell repertoires in COVID-19. As for the study in general: In each case, the material was cDNA or gDNA derived from T cells, B-cell-depleted T cells, or PBMCs.

The study drew participants aged about 18 to 89 years from 20 to 30 US areas. V lost 5 bases and J 0 bases, leaving 5 bases between the germline ends. This CDR3 region has 13 residues. The germline V gene encodes CDR1 KGHSH and CDR2 LQKENI. V is TRBV18 and J is TRBJ1-5; D gene uncertain. The source of this sequence is a woman aged 45-60 years who had recovered from COVID-19. Material: PBMCs or T cells enriched from blood (not recorded which). CDR3 residues: CASSGRSNQPQHF. In DNA, the CDR3 is TGTGCCAGCTCAGGGCGTAGCAATCAGCCCCAGCATTTT.